This T cell receptor beta chain derives from a study of siplizumab effects on memory and regulatory T cells (dated by TCRdb to about 2019). In terms of the full investigation: The study examined how the anti-CD2 antibody siplizumab affects alloreactive T-cell subsets in allogeneic mixed lymphocyte reactions built from human PBMCs.

Ends trimmed: V by 5 bases, J by 1 base; bases unmatched to a gene: 8. Via the germline V gene (reference sequence), CDR1 is LNHNV and CDR2 YYDKDF. The CDR3 starts with the cysteine, ends with the phenylalanine, and has 16 residues. Kept here is only the CDR3 DNA, which spans 48 bases and is read in frame from base 1. Sorted unstimulated T cells, along with proliferating T cells recovered from mixed lymphocyte reactions, underwent TCRbeta CDR3 sequencing. Fresh whole blood from over 8 HLA-typed healthy donors was used to isolate PBMCs. This clone was counted a single time. It has no known antigen specificity. There are no base qualities to consult, and no much larger clone falls within one base. What the study reported, not specific to this receptor: Greater diversity appeared to be present in unstimulated naive T cells than in memory T cells, and a substantial contribution to the alloresponse seemed to be made by naive cells. Among mappable alloreactive CD4+ clones, the Treg-derived fraction averaged about 70% with siplizumab versus 25% to 30% in control reactions. Because sequences at frequencies below about 10^-5 were poorly captured, only a minor fraction of alloreactive clones could be mapped back to unstimulated subsets. No functional confirmation was obtained for the suppressive function of proliferating Tregs from siplizumab cultures. Siplizumab significantly reduced the cumulative frequency of alloreactive sequences traceable to unstimulated CD4+ memory T cells. Roughly 80-95% of proliferating CD4+ or CD8+ clones could not be assigned a naive or memory phenotype.

Libraries came from the immunoSEQ multiplex PCR assay. Each sample had 90,000 to 100,000 TCR templates assayed by the deep sequencing platform. Genomic DNA extracted from sorted T cells was used for TCRbeta CDR3 sequencing. The study's processing was this. The R programming language was used for the clonal analysis of the TCRbeta CDR3 data. Alloreactive CD4+ and CD8+ clones were defined by comparing unstimulated samples with post-reaction CFSE-low samples. Alloreactive CD4+ clones were assigned to regulatory or non-regulatory origin by matching sequences to sorted unstimulated Treg and non-Treg repertoires. Imported from immuneACCESS, the table was reduced by TCRdb to in-frame sequences with V and J called. These copies leave out some clones; in studies compared against another copy, an unresolved V gene accounts for under half, and the cause of the remainder is not known. The D gene and trimming were derived from the DNA, and the V and J assignments and clone size from that table. The sample has some 81,000 clones on record, approximately 95% of them singletons. Less than 20% of the sample comes from the top ten.

The sequencing input was CD8+ T cells sorted from blood. This sequence was found in a human donor in good health. Here the chain combines TRBV15 and TRBJ2-1, with 7 middle bases fitting TRBD2. The CDR3 reads as follows: CATSAMRGKSYNEQFF. At the DNA level, the sequence is TGTGCCACCAGCGCCATGCGGGGGAAGTCCTACAATGAGCAGTTCTTC.